This T cell receptor (beta chain) was captured by sequencing in a study of early T cells in non-severe SARS-CoV-2 infection. Individual cDNA molecules each received unique molecular identifiers attached to them. TCRdb re-analysed the 5' RACE reads in MiXCR, keeping a single row per CDR3 protein. This sample has about 55,000 distinct CDR3 sequences, with 15% found just once. V lost 0 bases, J lost 4 bases, and 4 bases stayed unmatched. Germline lookup yields CDR1 LGHNA and CDR2 YNFKEQ. The CDR3 has 16 amino acids. This clonotype has a handful of counts. The sequence derives from an adult who was a healthcare worker with PCR-confirmed SARS-CoV-2 infection or an uninfected control (not recorded which). The chain joins TRBV4-2 to TRBJ2-2; 8 positions match TRBD2. The input for sequencing was whole blood, taken at baseline. The CDR3 DNA sequence: TGTGCCAGCAGCCAAGAATGGGCGGGGGGCACCGGGGAGCTGTTTTTT. It yields the protein CASSQEWAGGTGELFF.